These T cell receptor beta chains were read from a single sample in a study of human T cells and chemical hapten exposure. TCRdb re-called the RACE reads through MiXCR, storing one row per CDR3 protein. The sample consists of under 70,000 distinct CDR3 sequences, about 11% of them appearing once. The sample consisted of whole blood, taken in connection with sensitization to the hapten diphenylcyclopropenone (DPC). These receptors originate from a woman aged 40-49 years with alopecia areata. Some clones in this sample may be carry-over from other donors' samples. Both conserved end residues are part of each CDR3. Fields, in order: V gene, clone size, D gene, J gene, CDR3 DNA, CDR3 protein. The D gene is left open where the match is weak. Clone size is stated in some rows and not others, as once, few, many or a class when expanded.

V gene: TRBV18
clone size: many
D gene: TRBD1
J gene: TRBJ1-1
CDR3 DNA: TGTGCCAGCTCACCCTTTCAGGGGGACACTGAAGCTTTCTTT
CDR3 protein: CASSPFQGDTEAFF

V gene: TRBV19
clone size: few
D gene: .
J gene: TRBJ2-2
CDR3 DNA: TGTGCCAGTAGTATAGGAGGGAGCTTCACCGGGGAGCTGTTTTTT
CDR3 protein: CASSIGGSFTGELFF

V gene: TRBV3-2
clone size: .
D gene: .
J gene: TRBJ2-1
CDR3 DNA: TGTGCCAGCAGCCAAGAAGAGGGACTAGCGGACTCCTACAATGAGCAGTTCTTC
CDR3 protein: CASSQEEGLADSYNEQFF

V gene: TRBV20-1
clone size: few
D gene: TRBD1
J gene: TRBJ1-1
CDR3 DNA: TGCAGTGCCGGGGACAGGGGCCAAAGGGGAGCTTTCTTT
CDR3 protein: CSAGDRGQRGAFF

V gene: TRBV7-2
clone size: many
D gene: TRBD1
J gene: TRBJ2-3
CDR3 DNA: TGTGCCAGCAACAAGGGTGCCGACAGGGCGGTAGATACGCAGTATTTT
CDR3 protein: CASNKGADRAVDTQYF

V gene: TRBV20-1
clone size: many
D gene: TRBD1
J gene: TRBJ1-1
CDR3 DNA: TGCAGTGCTCCCCGCAGGGGGCTCCCTGAAGCTTTCTTT
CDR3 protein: CSAPRRGLPEAFF

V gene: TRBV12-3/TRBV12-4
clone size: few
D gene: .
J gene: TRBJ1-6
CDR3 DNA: TGTGCCAGCAGTTTTCAGAGCTCCTATAATTCACCCCTCCACTTT
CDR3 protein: CASSFQSSYNSPLHF

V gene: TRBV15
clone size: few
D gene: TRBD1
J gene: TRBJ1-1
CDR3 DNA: TGTGCCACCAGCAGAGGGGGGACAGGGGTCATGAACACTGAAGCTTTCTTT
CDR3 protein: CATSRGGTGVMNTEAFF

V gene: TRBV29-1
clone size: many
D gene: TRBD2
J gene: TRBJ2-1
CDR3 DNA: TGCAGCGTTGTTAGCCCGGGACTAGCGGGAGGGGGACCCTACAATGAGCAGTTCTTC
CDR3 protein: CSVVSPGLAGGGPYNEQFF

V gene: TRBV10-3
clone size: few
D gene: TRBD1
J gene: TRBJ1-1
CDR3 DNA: TGTGCCATCAGTGAGATTCGAATGGCGGCAGGGGGCACTGAAGCTTTCTTT
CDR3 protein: CAISEIRMAAGGTEAFF

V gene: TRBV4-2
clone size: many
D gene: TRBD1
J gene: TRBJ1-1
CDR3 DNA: TGTGCCAGCAGCCCCCAGGGGGGCACTGAAGCTTTCTTT
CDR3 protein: CASSPQGGTEAFF

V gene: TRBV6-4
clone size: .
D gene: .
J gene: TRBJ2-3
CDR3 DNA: TGTGCCAGCAGTGAGAACCCTACGGCTAGAACCCCCACAGATACGCAGTATTTT
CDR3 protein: CASSENPTARTPTDTQYF

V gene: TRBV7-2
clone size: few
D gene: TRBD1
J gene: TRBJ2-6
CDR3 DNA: TGTGCCAGCAGCGTAACCGGGACAGGGCTCTCTGGGGCCAACGTCCTGACTTTC
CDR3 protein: CASSVTGTGLSGANVLTF

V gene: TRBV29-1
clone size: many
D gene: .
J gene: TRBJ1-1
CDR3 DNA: TGCAGCGGCGGGCAAGGCGCTGAAGCTTTCTTT
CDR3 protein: CSGGQGAEAFF

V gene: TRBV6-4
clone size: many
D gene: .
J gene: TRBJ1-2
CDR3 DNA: TGTGCCAGCAGTCCCGGGACGGGAGAACCTAACTATGGCTACACCTTC
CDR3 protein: CASSPGTGEPNYGYTF

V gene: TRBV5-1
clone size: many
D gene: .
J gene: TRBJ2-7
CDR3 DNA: TGCGCCAGCAGCATGAAAGCAACAGGGGGGGTCAACGAGCAGTACTTC
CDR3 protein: CASSMKATGGVNEQYF

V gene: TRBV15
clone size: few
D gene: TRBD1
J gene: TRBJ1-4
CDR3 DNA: TGTGCCACCAGCAGAGGCAGGGGGCGGGATGAAAAACTGTTTTTT
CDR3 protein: CATSRGRGRDEKLFF

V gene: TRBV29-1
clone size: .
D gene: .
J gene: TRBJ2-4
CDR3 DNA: TGCAGCCTTAGCTCCGGGAACATTCAGTACTTC
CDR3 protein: CSLSSGNIQYF

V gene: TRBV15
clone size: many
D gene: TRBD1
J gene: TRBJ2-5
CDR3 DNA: TGTGCCACCAGCAGGACAGGGGCCATACAAGAGACCCAGTACTTC
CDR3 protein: CATSRTGAIQETQYF

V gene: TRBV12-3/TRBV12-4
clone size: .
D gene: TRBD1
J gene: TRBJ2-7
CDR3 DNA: TGTGCCAGCAGTTTAGCAGAGGGGACAGGGGGCCACGAGCAGTACTTC
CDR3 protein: CASSLAEGTGGHEQYF

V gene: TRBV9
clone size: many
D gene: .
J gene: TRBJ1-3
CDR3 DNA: TGTGCCAGCAGGTCAGGGAGCCCCTCGGGTAACACCATATATTTT
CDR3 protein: CASRSGSPSGNTIYF

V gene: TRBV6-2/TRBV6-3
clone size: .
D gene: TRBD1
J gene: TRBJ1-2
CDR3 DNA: TGTGCCAGCAGTCCCGGGACAGTGGTCTATGGCTACACCTTC
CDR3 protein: CASSPGTVVYGYTF

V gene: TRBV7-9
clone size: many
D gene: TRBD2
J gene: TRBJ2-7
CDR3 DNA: TGTGCCAGCAGCTATCAAGATGGACTAGCGGCCTACGAGCAGTACTTC
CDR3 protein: CASSYQDGLAAYEQYF